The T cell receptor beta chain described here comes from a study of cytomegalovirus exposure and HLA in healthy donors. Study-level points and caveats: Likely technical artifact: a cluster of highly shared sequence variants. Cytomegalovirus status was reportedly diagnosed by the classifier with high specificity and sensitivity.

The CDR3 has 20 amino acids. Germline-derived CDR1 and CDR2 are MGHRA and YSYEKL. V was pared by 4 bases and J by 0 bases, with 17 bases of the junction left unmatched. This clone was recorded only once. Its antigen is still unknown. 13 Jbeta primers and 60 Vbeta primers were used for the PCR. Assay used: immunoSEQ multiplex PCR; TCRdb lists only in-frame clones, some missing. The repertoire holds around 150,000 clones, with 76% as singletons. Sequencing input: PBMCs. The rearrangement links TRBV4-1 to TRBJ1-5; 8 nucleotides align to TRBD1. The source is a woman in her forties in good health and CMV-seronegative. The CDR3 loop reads CASSLRPRQGRTYSNQPQHF. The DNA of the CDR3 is TGCGCCAGCAGCCTCCGACCCCGACAGGGGAGGACCTATAGCAATCAGCCCCAGCATTTT.